The clone carrying this TCR beta chain was found a few times. The sample originates from a study of CD8 T cells in Susac syndrome. The RNA, 0.5 to 1 ug, was put through reverse transcription using random hexamers. The immunoSEQ assay covered 54 Vbeta and 13 Jbeta segments for CDR3. TCRdb reprocessed the immunoSEQ multiplex PCR reads via MiXCR and lists one record per CDR3 protein. The table shows about 210,000 distinct CDR3 sequences, with 85% to 95% occurring only once. This TCR was recovered from a human donor with multiple sclerosis. The material sequenced was CD4+ T cells from PBMCs.

The chain's CDR3 is CASSPADYGYTF. The CDR3 DNA sequence: TGTGCCAGCAGCCCCGCAGACTATGGCTACACCTTC. The chain combines TRBV11-2 with TRBJ1-2; no definite D call. Trimming stripped 5 bases from V and 3 bases from J, with 7 bases between. The germline V gene encodes CDR1 SGHAT and CDR2 FQNNGV. This CDR3 region has 12 residues.